The T cell receptor beta chain described here comes from a study of blood T cell repertoires in COVID-19. Overall study context: Samples taken during acute and convalescent COVID-19 were collected in the United States, Italy and Spain.

Germline-derived CDR1 and CDR2 are MNHEY and SVGAGI. Unmatched junction bases numbered 2, after V lost 6 bases and J lost 6 bases. This CDR3 contains 13 residues. Authors' processing steps: Scientists estimated how many nucleated cells there were by amplifying reference gene primers. Sequencing was performed with immunoSEQ multiplex PCR; in TCRdb, only in-frame clones are kept and a portion is missing. The V and J calls and clone size were taken over from that table, and D and trimming were inferred from the DNA. The sample holds roughly 32,000 clones, roughly 87% seen once. Source material: peripheral blood. This sequence originates from a man between 45 and 60 years old with active or convalescent COVID-19. The chain joins TRBV6-5 to TRBJ2-2; TRBD1 matches 9 bases. CDR3 amino acids: CASRRTGAGELFF. CDR3 DNA sequence: TGTGCCAGCAGAAGGACAGGGGCCGGGGAGCTGTTTTTT.